What follows is one T cell receptor beta chain and its context. Its antigen is still unknown. Base qualities are missing; no much larger clone stands one base away. The data stem from a study of immune evolution from preneoplasia to lung adenocarcinoma (dated by TCRdb to about 2021). For the study in its entirety: The study profiled immune contexture across lung adenocarcinoma precursors and invasive adenocarcinoma using immune gene expression, TCR sequencing and multiplex immunofluorescence. Resected precursor lesions (AAH, AIS, MIA) and invasive adenocarcinomas were compared with paired morphologically normal lung tissue. Sample size was based on specimen availability rather than a prior power calculation. The immune data were integrated with whole exome sequencing and methylation data from the same cohort of nodules. The overall cohort was made up of a few dozen patients with pulmonary nodules who had surgical resection. A total of under 60 patients contributed TCR sequencing data. According to the study, over a hundred samples were used for TCR sequencing. POLYSOLVER was used to infer Class I HLA alleles from exome data, while LOHHLA was used to detect allele-specific HLA loss.

The patients had resection in Japan or China between 2014 and 2017. Two lung cancer pathologists independently confirmed the histologic diagnosis of each case on H&E slides. The AllPrep DNA/RNA FFPE Kit was used to isolate DNA from FFPE tissue. The immunoSEQ hsTCRbeta Kit was used to sequence TCR beta CDR3 regions from DNA. The original methods were these. TCR sequencing data were analysed with the ImmunoSEQ Analyzer. T cell clonality was defined as 1 minus Pielou's evenness, as computed on productive rearrangements. The inverse Simpson index, applied to productive templates, was used to measure T cell diversity. T cell density was defined as TCR beta template counts normalized to usable DNA, with usable DNA estimated by amplifying and sequencing housekeeping genes. TCR metrics were compared across histologic stages using two-sided Kruskal-Wallis tests. TCRdb carries this immuneACCESS record with in-frame sequences only. Its versions omit some clonotypes, under half of them owing to an unresolved V gene in the studies checked, with the rest unexplained. The V and J calls and the clone size are those of that table, but D and trimming were determined from the DNA. Within this sample are 4,500 to 7,500 clones, with roughly 77% of them counted one time only. Less than 25% of the sample lies in the top ten.

The CDR3 spans 15 residues, from the cysteine through the phenylalanine. Solely the CDR3 DNA is kept, with 45 bases framed from the first base. V and J lose 1 base and 5 bases, and a span of 15 bases separates them. The germline V gene sets CDR1 to SGHDT and CDR2 to YYEEEE. Overall study outcomes, separate from this receptor: Clonality was highest in normal lung, while later-stage lesions appeared to have lower clonality but higher T cell density and diversity. Because every patient came from Japan and China, how well the results apply to Western populations was uncertain. Findings were based on association rather than direct causation; larger cohorts with long-term follow-up and longitudinal biopsies were deemed needed. Normal lung had the highest top T cell clone frequencies, which appeared to decline progressively from AAH through AIS, MIA and invasive adenocarcinoma.

Sequenced material: FFPE adjacent normal lung tissue. The source is a person aged 55-80 years with lung adenocarcinoma. This sequence uses TRBV5-6 and TRBJ2-5; the D region possibly corresponds to TRBD1 (5 bases align). The DNA reads as follows: TGTGCCAGCAGCTTGAGGCTGGGGCTAGACGAGACCCAGTACTTC. Its coded protein is CASSLRLGLDETQYF.